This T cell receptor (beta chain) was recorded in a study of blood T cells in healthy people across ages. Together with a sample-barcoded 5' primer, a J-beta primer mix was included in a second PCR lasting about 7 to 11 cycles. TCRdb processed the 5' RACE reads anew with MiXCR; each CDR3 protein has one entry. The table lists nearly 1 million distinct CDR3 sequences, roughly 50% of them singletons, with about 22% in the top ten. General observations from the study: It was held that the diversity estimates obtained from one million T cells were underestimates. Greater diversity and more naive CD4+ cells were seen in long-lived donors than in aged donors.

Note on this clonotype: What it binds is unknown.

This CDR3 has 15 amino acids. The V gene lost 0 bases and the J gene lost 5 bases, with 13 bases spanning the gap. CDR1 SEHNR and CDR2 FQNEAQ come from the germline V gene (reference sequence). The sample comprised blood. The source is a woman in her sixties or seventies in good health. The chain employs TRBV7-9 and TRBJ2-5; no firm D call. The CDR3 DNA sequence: TGTGCCAGCAGCTTAGCCCCCGGTAGGGTGGAGACCCAGTACTTC. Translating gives CASSLAPGRVETQYF.